Sequencing of this T cell receptor (beta chain) was carried out in a study of T cell responses to AZD1222 COVID-19 vaccine (dated by TCRdb to the early 2020s). At the level of the whole study: TCR sequencing was performed for roughly 250 trial participants, of whom approximately 200 were given two doses of AZD1222 and around 25 were given two doses of MenACWY control vaccine. Trial participants were enrolled by age into subgroups of 18-55, 56-69 and 70-plus years, and roughly 150, 30 and 60 TCR-sequenced participants, respectively, were included in these subgroups.

In the germline V gene, CDR1 corresponds to MNHNS and CDR2 to SASEGT. At the junction V is shortened by 2 bases and J by 3 bases; bases outside the gene matches: 1. The CDR3 measures 14 amino acids from cysteine to phenylalanine. The DNA shown is the 42-base CDR3, in frame from base 1. This clone has more than one count but fewer than ten. Its recognized antigen is unknown. Per-nucleotide qualities are absent, and no much larger clonotype sits a single base away. Paper-wide results and their limitations: The 56-69-year group was small, and its depth increase did not reach significance, likely because of low power. CD4 TCRs associated with the vaccine covered the entire spike protein, and the dominant responses were in regions 160-218 and 743-854. Conclusions about previously exposed vaccinees are limited, since just a handful of AZD1222 recipients were seropositive for SARS-CoV-2 at baseline. Participants were mostly white British and included more females than males, and it was suggested by the authors that clonal diversity may have been underestimated. Spike-specific TCR breadth and depth rose significantly after two AZD1222 doses compared with day 0 and with MenACWY recipients. Reportedly, almost half of the unique spike-specific TCRs recognized epitopes lying outside the regions that are mutated in the B.1.351 and B.1.1.7 variants. Because no samples from the day 14 peak response were available, repertoires could be characterized only after the peak T cell response.

Reading the label with the study, this specimen's time point is: about 28 days (+/-7) after the second vaccine dose. The intended sense of this specimen's treatment or condition label: meningococcal conjugate vaccine given as trial control. Vaccinee samples came from UK trials COV001 and COV002, including a single-blind randomized controlled phase 2/3 trial of AZD1222 (ChAdOx1 nCoV-19) in healthy adults. Trial participant PBMC samples were collected at day 0 and day 28 after the second dose for TCRbeta chain sequencing. The CDR3 regions of human TCRbeta chains were analyzed by immunosequencing. The original pipeline was this. TCRs in the repertoires were compared against a reference library of SARS-CoV-2-specific TCRs that had been generated with the MIRA antigen-specificity platform. Breadth meant the fraction of unique TCRs that were SARS-CoV-2-associated, whereas depth meant the fraction of total T cells that were SARS-CoV-2-associated. Each spike-specific TCR was assigned to its reactive spike region and to a CD4 or CD8 class using the MIRA data. Log10-transformed breadth and depth values were compared by one-way ANOVA with Sidak's multiple comparisons tests. The table was pulled from immuneACCESS by TCRdb, which kept in-frame rearrangements only. Such tables lose some clones; where checked, under half of the loss comes from unresolved V genes, and the rest has no known cause. V and J calls and clone size are as listed in that table; D and trimming were resolved from the DNA. Here the sample has tens of thousands of clones; around three quarters occur a single time. In total, the top ten clones hold approximately 25% of the sample.

This specimen consisted of peripheral blood, obtained 28 days after the second dose of the MenACWY control vaccine. The rearrangement combines TRBV6-1 with TRBJ1-3; 7 central bases correspond to TRBD1. The source of this sequence is an adult who received the MenACWY meningococcal vaccine as a control. The nucleotide sequence is TGTGCCAGCAGTGAACAGGGGGTTGGAAACACCATATATTTT. Translated, it reads CASSEQGVGNTIYF.